This T cell receptor (beta chain) was retrieved from a study of blood T cell repertoires in COVID-19. The overall study: Sources were T cells, B-cell-depleted T cells, or PBMCs; the material itself was cDNA or gDNA.

CDR1 GTSNPN and CDR2 SVGIG come from the germline V gene (reference sequence). This CDR3 is built from 14 residues. In the original analysis: Scientists estimated how many nucleated cells there were by amplifying reference gene primers. The method was immunoSEQ multiplex PCR; TCRdb's version includes in-frame clones alone and lacks a portion of them. V and J calls and clone size are those listed in that table; D and trimming were worked out from the DNA. Among 25,000 to 30,000 clones listed, nearly 90% were seen once. Sequenced input: peripheral blood. The V and J genes are TRBV30 and TRBJ2-2; 10 bases are shared with TRBD2. The receptor was isolated from a human donor with acute or convalescent COVID-19. The donor label of this sample is uncertain. The DNA for the CDR3 is TGTGCTGGGAGCGGGAGGGCCCTCGCCGGGGAGCTGTTTTTT. This encodes CAGSGRALAGELFF.